Listed here is a single TCR beta chain. In its sample, this clone was seen a few times. No cognate antigen has been identified for it. No per-base quality is available; no much larger clone lies one base away. The sample has other DNA sequences that encode this CDR3 too. The sample originates from a study of blood T cell repertoires in COVID-19 (dated by TCRdb to the early 2020s). For the study in its entirety: The collaborator samples originated in the United States, Italy and Spain and spanned the acute and convalescent phases of COVID-19. Where available, HLA class I and class II types were taken from metadata supplied by the sample provider and were not determined by assay-based typing. The samples were drawn from the first 160 participants of the ongoing ImmuneRACE study and from about 1,200 subjects provided by 6 global collaborators. A de-identified subject ID, COVID-19 status, age in years and sex were almost always included in the sample metadata. Deeply sampled blood TCRbeta repertoires from subjects exposed to, actively infected with, or recovered from COVID-19 were included in the dataset. The repertoires were released in a freely available public database meant as a resource for research on the immune response to SARS-CoV-2. The prospective study material was composed of cDNA or gDNA derived from T cells, B-cell-depleted T cells, or PBMCs. General study outcomes and caveats: The quantity of clinical and demographic metadata differed by source and by participant and was supplied without curation.

Collaborating institutions collected whole blood in K2EDTA tubes following their own protocols. Collaborator samples were shipped for TCRbeta analysis as frozen whole blood, isolated PBMCs, or DNA extracted from either sample type. TCRbeta CDR3 regions were amplified from genomic DNA by means of the immunoSEQ Assay, a bias-controlled multiplex PCR. The study's own analysis went as follows. Nucleated cell counts per sample were estimated from amplification of reference gene primers within the assay. Sequence reads were collapsed and filtered to measure the absolute abundance of every unique TCRbeta CDR3 rearrangement. For each sample, productive Simpson clonality was calculated as the square root of Simpson's diversity index across productive rearrangements. Not all clones reach the TCRdb copy of this immuneACCESS table, which keeps in-frame sequences only. Checked studies attribute under half of the gap to unresolved V genes and leave the rest unexplained. V and J calls and clone size are given by that table; D and trimming were obtained from the DNA. The sample table records fewer than 150,000 clones; about 88% of these occur just once. Clones ranked in the top ten supply under 12% of the sample.

CDR1 and CDR2 are drawn from the germline V gene (reference sequence): SGHNT, YYREEE. The CDR3 sequence holds 13 residues, the cysteine and phenylalanine included. Just CDR3 DNA is preserved here, 39 bases in frame from base 1. V was cut back by 0 bases and J by 1 base, leaving a gap of 4 bases between them. Sequencing was carried out using peripheral blood. The source of this sequence is a man aged 45-65 years with active or convalescent COVID-19. The sequence is built from TRBV5-4 and TRBJ1-2, with the identity of the D gene unclear. The CDR3 protein is CASSLAGNYGYTF. Here is the DNA: TGTGCCAGCAGCTTGGCGGGTAACTATGGCTACACCTTC.